These 21 T cell receptor beta chains were sequenced from one sample in a study of CD8+CD57+ T cells in acquired aplastic anemia. The TCR beta profiling, which covered VDJ combination and CDR3 sequence, was carried out using genomic DNA as the template. TCRdb re-called the reads through MiXCR, storing one row per CDR3 protein. The table records about 41,000 distinct CDR3 sequences, approximately 63% of them present only once. Individuals selected for sequencing had exhibited CD8+CD57+ cell expansion on flow cytometry. The material sequenced was sorted CD4+, CD8+, or CD8+CD57+ T cells (not recorded which) from PBMCs. All receptors derive from a human donor with aplastic anemia.

With regard to this clonotype: Mismatch with germline at one junction end may stem from a read error. The V call is TRBV12-3 or TRBV12-4, the J call TRBJ2-7; no reliable D call. The CDR3 has 12 residues. The CDR3, as DNA: TGTGCCAGCAGTTCTAGACCCCCCGGTAGGTCCTTC. The encoded protein is CASSSRPPGRSF.

This clonotype was seen at least ten times. V gene TRBV19 combines with J gene TRBJ1-1, with unresolved D. The germline V gene encodes CDR1 LNHDA and CDR2 SQIVND (reference sequence). This CDR3 has 13 amino acids. V dropped 4 bases and J dropped 1 base, with 7 bases sitting between them. The CDR3 here is CASSTARNTEAFF. The CDR3 region has the DNA TGTGCCAGTAGTACAGCGAGGAACACTGAAGCTTTCTTT.

J is TRBJ1-6 and V is TRBV9; unclear D gene. Germline CDR1 is SGDLS and CDR2 is YYNGEE. V was clipped by 5 bases and J by 5 bases, with 14 bases between them. This CDR3 is 15 amino acids long. This CDR3 reads CASRDDGGNNSPLHF. Here the CDR3 DNA reads TGTGCCAGCAGAGATGACGGAGGGAATAATTCACCCCTCCACTTT. The full variable domain, in which reference TRBV9 and TRBJ1-6 provide the parts outside the CDR3, is DSGVTQTPKHLITATGQRVTLRCSPRSGDLSVYWYQQSLDQGLQFLIQYYNGEERAKGNILERFSAQQFPDLHSELNLSSLELGDSALYFCASRDDGGNNSPLHFGNGTRLTVT.

This clonotype has only a few counts. The chain couples TRBV20-1 to TRBJ1-2; D is possibly TRBD1 (6 bases). Germline V gene sequence: CDR1 DFQATT, CDR2 SNEGSKA (reference sequence). The CDR3 extends over 13 amino acids. V shed 5 bases and J shed 5 bases, with 15 bases lying between them. Here the CDR3 DNA reads TGCAGTGCTGGGAGGGGGGGTGGTTATGGCTACACCTTC. Translation: CSAGRGGGYGYTF.

The rearrangement links TRBV29-1 to TRBJ2-2; D gene unclear. V shed 4 bases and J shed 0 bases, with 9 bases lying between them. This CDR3 comprises 14 residues. The V gene's germline CDR1 is SQVTM and CDR2 ANQGSEA. Written as DNA, the CDR3 is TGCAGCGTTGTAAGGGATACGAACACCGGGGAGCTGTTTTTT. Amino acids: CSVVRDTNTGELFF.

This clonotype was detected many times. The V call is TRBV7-9, the J call TRBJ1-2; no clear D. Germline V gives CDR1 SEHNR, CDR2 FQNEAQ (reference sequence). The CDR3 length is 13 residues. V lost 1 base, J lost 2 bases, and 5 bases lay in between. The CDR3 DNA reads TGTGCCAGCAGCTTAGAAGAAAACTATGGCTACACCTTC. Translated, it gives CASSLEENYGYTF.

This clonotype was found a few times. The rearrangement joins TRBV2 to TRBJ1-5; TRBD1 agrees at 8 bases. This CDR3 has 15 residues. Trimming removed 7 bases from V and 0 bases from J; junction bases left unmatched: 5. Germline CDR1 and CDR2: SNHLY and FYNNEI. The CDR3 DNA sequence: TGTGCCAGCAATGGGGACAGGCATAGCAATCAGCCCCAGCATTTT. Translation: CASNGDRHSNQPQHF.

The V and J genes are TRBV2 and TRBJ2-1; TRBD1 matches 9 bases. The length of the CDR3 is 15 residues. V gave up 6 bases and J gave up 8 bases; unmatched junction bases: 11. The germline V gene encodes CDR1 SNHLY and CDR2 FYNNEI. The CDR3 nucleotides are TGTGCCAGCAGCTCGCCAACAGGGGGCATGGATGAGCAGTTCTTC. Protein product: CASSSPTGGMDEQFF.

This chain links TRBV19 with TRBJ1-1; D not resolved. Germline V gene data show CDR1 as LNHDA and CDR2 as SQIVND (reference sequence). Trimming cost V 1 base and J 5 bases, with 14 bases left between them. The CDR3 sequence is 15 residues long. The CDR3 here is CASSIVAYAATEAFF. The CDR3 coding sequence is TGTGCCAGTAGTATAGTAGCCTACGCCGCGACTGAAGCTTTCTTT.

There are a few counts of this clonotype. The chain couples TRBV27 to TRBJ1-5; D is undetermined. V was clipped by 5 bases and J by 0 bases, with 17 bases between them. The germline V gene has CDR1 MNHEY and CDR2 SMNVEV (reference sequence). The CDR3 covers 17 residues. The CDR3 DNA sequence: TGTGCCAGCAGTCTCTTCCTAGCCACACATAGCAATCAGCCCCAGCATTTT. Translated, it gives CASSLFLATHSNQPQHF.

This clonotype was observed a handful of times. A read error is possible here, since a much larger clone lies one base away. This sequence joins TRBV6-1 and TRBJ2-7; D not resolved. Germline-derived CDR1 and CDR2 are MNHNS and SASEGT. V lost 5 bases and J 5 bases, leaving 13 bases between the germline ends. CDR3 length: 13 residues. CDR3 sequence (DNA): TGTGCCAGCAGTCCCGACTTCGCCCACGAGCAGTACTTC. Its translation: CASSPDFAHEQYF.

Of note for this clonotype: This may stem from a read error, because a much larger clone lies one nucleotide away. The genes are TRBV28 and TRBJ1-6; 8 bases are shared with TRBD1. The length of the CDR3 is 15 residues. Looked up from germline, CDR1 is MDHEN and CDR2 is SYDVKM. This CDR3 reads CASSLRQGAGSPLQF. In nucleotides, the CDR3 is TGTGCCAGCAGTTTAAGGCAGGGGGCGGGATCACCCCTCCAATTT. Using reference TRBV28 and TRBJ1-6 for the parts outside the CDR3, the full variable domain is DVKVTQSSRYLVKRTGEKVFLECVQDMDHENMFWYRQDPGLGLRLIYFSYDVKMKEKGDIPEGYSVSREKKERFSLILESASTNQTSMYLCASSLRQGAGSPLQFGNGTRLTVT.

The chain uses TRBV10-1 and TRBJ2-7; TRBD2 agrees at 13 bases. This CDR3 spans 13 amino acids. The germline V gene encodes CDR1 WNHNN and CDR2 SYGVQD (reference sequence). V lost 5 bases and J lost 7; bases outside the gene matches: 2. The CDR3 here is CASSPGLAGEQYF. The CDR3 DNA sequence: TGCGCCAGCAGTCCGGGACTAGCGGGGGAGCAGTACTTC.

This chain links TRBV30 with TRBJ1-5; maybe TRBD1 (5 bases). Germline V gives CDR1 GTSNPN, CDR2 SVGIG (reference sequence). CDR3 length equals 15 residues. Trimming pared 3 bases from V and 1 base from J, leaving 13 bases between. The CDR3 nucleotides read TGTGCCTGGAGAAAGCAGGGTTGGAGCAATCAGCCCCAGCATTTT. Its translation: CAWRKQGWSNQPQHF.

The chain uses TRBV25-1 and TRBJ1-5; D perhaps matches TRBD1 (5 bases). Germline V lookup: CDR1 MGHDK, CDR2 SYGVNS. Deletions cut 4 bases from V and 0 bases from J, with 7 bases between. The CDR3 consists of 14 residues. The CDR3 coding sequence is TGTGCCAGCAGTGTCAGGGTTAGCAATCAGCCCCAGCATTTT. Translation: CASSVRVSNQPQHF. Combining the CDR3 with reference TRBV25-1 and TRBJ1-5 gives the whole variable domain EADIYQTPRYLVIGTGKKITLECSQTMGHDKMYWYQQDPGMELHLIHYSYGVNSTEKGDLSSESTVSRIRTEHFPLTLESARPSHTSQYLCASSVRVSNQPQHFGDGTRLSIL.

A word on this clonotype: This is likely a read error, given that the CDR3 carries no conserved phenylalanine or tryptophan at its end. V usage is TRBV25-1 and J usage is TRBJ2-7, with 11 bases matching TRBD2. CDR1 and CDR2 (germline): MGHDK, SYGVNS. J gave up 4 bases and V 6 bases, and 14 bases lay outside the gene matches. CDR3 length: 17 residues. The CDR3 is CASSSSRGTSGEYEQYL. The CDR3 DNA reads TGTGCCAGCAGCTCATCCCGTGGGACTAGCGGAGAATACGAGCAGTACCTC.

This chain joins TRBV12-3 or TRBV12-4 and TRBJ1-4; possible D gene TRBD1, 5 bases. V gave up 6 bases and J gave up 4 bases, with 9 bases separating them. The CDR3 runs to 13 residues. CDR3 residues: CASRRGSNEKLFF. As DNA, the CDR3 is TGTGCCAGCAGACGGGGCAGTAATGAAAAACTGTTTTTT.

This chain joins TRBV19 and TRBJ2-1, with D maybe TRBD2 (5 bases). The CDR3 runs 12 residues. Germline CDR1 LNHDA, CDR2 SQIVND (reference sequence). Deletions cut 3 bases from V and 9 bases from J, with 9 bases between. CDR3 protein: CASSMLAGEQFF. The CDR3 DNA sequence: TGTGCCAGTAGTATGCTAGCTGGTGAGCAGTTCTTC.

This sequence joins TRBV20-1 and TRBJ2-5; D is perhaps TRBD1 (5 bases). Deletions cut 6 bases from V and 1 base from J, with 18 bases between. CDR3 length equals 15 residues. CDR1 is DFQATT, CDR2 SNEGSKA, per germline (reference sequence). CDR3 region: CSATPWQGAQETQYF. The CDR3 nucleotides are TGCAGTGCCACACCTTGGCAGGGCGCCCAAGAGACCCAGTACTTC.

V usage is TRBV11-3 and J usage is TRBJ2-7, with a weak D call TRBD1 (6 bases). Germline CDR1 SGHNT, CDR2 YENEEA. V gave up 7 bases and J gave up 3 bases, with 10 bases separating them. The CDR3 has 12 residues. Here the CDR3 DNA reads TGTGCCAGCATAGGACAGCACTACGAGCAGTACTTC. Amino acids: CASIGQHYEQYF.

For this clonotype: A clone one base away is much larger, so this may be a read error. The chain carries TRBV12-3 or TRBV12-4 and TRBJ1-5; D perhaps matches TRBD1 (6 bases). CDR3 length: 17 residues. The CDR3 DNA sequence: TGTGCCAGCAGTTTAGCGGTGACAGGACCTAGCAGTCAGCCCCAGCATTTT. It yields the protein CASSLAVTGPSSQPQHF.